Listed here is a single T cell receptor (beta chain). Its antigen is unidentified. The entry originates in a study of T cell repertoires in cytomegalovirus infection. Study-wide findings and caveats: Cumulative public TCR beta family frequency identified carriers of CMV plus the relevant HLA.

TCRdb analysed the reads with MiXCR anew, one entry per CDR3 protein. This table holds some 200,000 distinct CDR3 sequences, 35% to 40% found once. CDR3 size: 16 residues. Germline CDR1 and CDR2: SGHKS and YYEKEE (reference sequence). The V gene end was trimmed by 6 bases and the J gene end by 0 bases; junction bases not matched to a gene: 12. V is TRBV5-5 and J is TRBJ2-7, with 7 nucleotides matching TRBD2. The sequencing used CD8+ T cells from cultured PBMCs, collected from culture after CMV antigen stimulation. The receptor was isolated from a human donor in good health (CMV status not recorded). Some clones in this sample may be carry-over from other donors' samples. The CDR3 bases are TGTGCCAGCAAAGCCGAGGAGCGGGGCTACTCCTACGAGCAGTACTTC. It translates to CASKAEERGYSYEQYF.